The sequence of this T cell receptor (beta chain) was determined in a study of regulatory T cells in long-lasting Graves disease. In building TCR beta libraries, iRepertoire HTBI primers were used together with Arm-PCR of CDR3 regions. TCRdb independently ran MiXCR on the multiplex PCR reads; one entry per CDR3 protein. The table has approximately 440,000 distinct CDR3 sequences, 15% to 20% seen once. This clonotype was seen repeatedly, ten times or more. V was cut by 5 bases and J by 6 bases, with 20 bases left in between. Germline-derived CDR1 and CDR2 are SGHTA and FQGNSA. This CDR3 region has 16 residues. Indicated time point: newly diagnosed GD, antithyroid drugs for less than 3 months. Extracted RNA from PBMCs served as the source of the TCR library. Separately, the same data were catalogued under a study of T cells in Graves' hyperthyroidism and ophthalmopathy. That paper adds: Recently diagnosed hyperthyroidism of less than 2 months' duration affected patients aged 18 to 65.

The V gene is TRBV7-2, the J gene TRBJ2-1; D gene uncertain. The source of this sequence is a man aged 35 to 55 with Graves disease. Sequenced here: peripheral blood mononuclear cells (PBMCs), sampled at new diagnosis, from a patient treated with antithyroid drugs. The CDR3 DNA is TGTGCCAGCAGCCCCACCGCTTGGCCTTCTGCCAATGAGCAGTTCTTC. This codes for CASSPTAWPSANEQFF.